This T cell receptor beta chain was retrieved from a study of Graves' ophthalmopathy and Graves' hyperthyroidism. Whole-study context: Calling hyperthyroidism stable required that no ophthalmopathy show up within 18 months of follow-up. Notes on the study in general: As the model predicted ophthalmopathy progression, it achieved a sensitivity of 70% to 71% and a specificity of approximately 72%.

Amplifying from RNA transcripts, the study obtained TCR beta CDR3 regions. HTBI primers were used in a first-round RT-PCR, which preceded a second-round multiplex PCR. MiXCR, applied by TCRdb to the multiplex PCR reads, yields one record per CDR3 protein. The sample has over a million distinct CDR3 sequences; approximately 35% are singletons. The CDR3 consists of 14 residues. CDR1 is SQVTM and CDR2 is ANQGSEA in the germline V gene. V lost 4 bases and J 0 bases, leaving 12 bases between the germline ends. With regard to this clonotype: Antigen: not known.

The sequencing input was peripheral blood or thyroid tissue (not recorded which). This chain uses TRBV29-1 with TRBJ2-5; D remains ambiguous. The receptor was derived from an adult man with Graves' hyperthyroidism. The CDR3: CSVGHGMYQETQYF. In DNA, the CDR3 is TGCAGCGTTGGCCATGGGATGTACCAAGAGACCCAGTACTTC. Filled out from reference TRBV29-1 and TRBJ2-5, the complete variable domain reads SAVISQKPSRDICQRGTSLTIQCQVDSQVTMMFWYRQQPGQSLTLIATANQGSEATYESGFVIDKFPISRPNLTFSTLTVSNMSPEDSSIYLCSVGHGMYQETQYFGPGTRLLVL.